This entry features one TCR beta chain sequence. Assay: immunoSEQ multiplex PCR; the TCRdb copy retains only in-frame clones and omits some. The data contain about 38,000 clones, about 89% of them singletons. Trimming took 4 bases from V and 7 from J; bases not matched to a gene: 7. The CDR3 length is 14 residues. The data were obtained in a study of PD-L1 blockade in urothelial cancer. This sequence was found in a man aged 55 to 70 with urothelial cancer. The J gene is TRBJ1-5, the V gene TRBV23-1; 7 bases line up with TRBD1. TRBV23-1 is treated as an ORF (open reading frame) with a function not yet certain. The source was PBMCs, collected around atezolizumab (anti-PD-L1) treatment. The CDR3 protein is CASSRQGSGQPQHF. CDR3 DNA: TGCGCCAGCAGTCGACAGGGAAGTGGGCAGCCCCAGCATTTT.